This paragraph covers one TCR beta chain sequence. As yet, its antigen is unknown. The V gene's germline CDR1 is PRHDT and CDR2 FYEKMQ (reference sequence). The CDR3 runs 15 residues. Trimming removed 2 bases from V and 9 bases from J, with 17 bases in between. The data originate from a study of a mutant IDH1 vaccine in newly diagnosed glioma. Whole-study context: Visit timing is recorded as week 35 for V12 and week 47 for V13.

As for time point: week 35, safety follow-up. A single vaccine dose contained 300 ug of mutant IDH1 20-mer peptide, and topical imiquimod was used with it. The patients received vaccinations eight times, in weeks 1, 3, 5, 7, 11, 15, 19 and 23. Libraries were prepared by immunoSEQ multiplex PCR; TCRdb keeps only in-frame clonotypes and omits some of them. The sample includes fewer than 35,000 clones, 78% of them seen just once. Study-wide results and limits: Pseudoprogression appeared independent of alterations in top peripheral clonotypes.

The clonotype originates from a woman aged 40-49 years with glioma. J is TRBJ2-1 and V is TRBV13; D may be TRBD1 (5 bases). Sequences were derived from PBMCs, sampled from a glioma patient whose treatment included an IDH1 peptide vaccine. CDR3 in amino acids: CASSLYRQSSGEQFF. The CDR3 nucleotides read TGTGCCAGCAGCTTATACCGACAGAGCTCCGGTGAGCAGTTCTTC. Combining the CDR3 with reference TRBV13 and TRBJ2-1 gives the whole variable domain AAGVIQSPRHLIKEKRETATLKCYPIPRHDTVYWYQQGPGQDPQFLISFYEKMQSDKGSIPDRFSAQQFSDYHSELNMSSLELGDSALYFCASSLYRQSSGEQFFGPGTRLTVL.